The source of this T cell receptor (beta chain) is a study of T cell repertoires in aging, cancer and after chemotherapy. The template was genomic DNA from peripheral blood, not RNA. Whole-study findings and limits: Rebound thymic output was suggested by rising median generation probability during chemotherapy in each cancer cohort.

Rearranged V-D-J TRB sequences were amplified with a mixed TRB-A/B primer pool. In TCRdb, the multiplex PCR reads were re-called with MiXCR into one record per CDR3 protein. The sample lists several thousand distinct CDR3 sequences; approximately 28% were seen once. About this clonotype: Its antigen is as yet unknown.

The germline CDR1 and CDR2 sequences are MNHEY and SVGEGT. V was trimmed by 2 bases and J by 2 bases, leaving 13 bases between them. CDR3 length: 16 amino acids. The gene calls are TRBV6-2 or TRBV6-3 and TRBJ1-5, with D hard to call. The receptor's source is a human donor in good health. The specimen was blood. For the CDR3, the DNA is TGTGCCAGCAGTTACGCTACAGTAAGCGGCAATCAGCCCCAGCATTTT. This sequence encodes CASSYATVSGNQPQHF.